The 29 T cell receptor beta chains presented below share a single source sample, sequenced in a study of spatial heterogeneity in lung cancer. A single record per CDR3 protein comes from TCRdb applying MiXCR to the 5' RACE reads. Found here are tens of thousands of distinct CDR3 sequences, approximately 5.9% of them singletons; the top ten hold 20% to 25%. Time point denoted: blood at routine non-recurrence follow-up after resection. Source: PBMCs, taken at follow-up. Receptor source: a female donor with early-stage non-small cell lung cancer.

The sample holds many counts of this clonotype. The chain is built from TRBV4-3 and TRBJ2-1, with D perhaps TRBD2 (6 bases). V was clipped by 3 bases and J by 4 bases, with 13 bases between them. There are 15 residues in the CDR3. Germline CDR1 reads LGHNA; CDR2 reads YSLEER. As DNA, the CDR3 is TGCGCCAGCAGCCAGGAGACTAGTGAGTACAATGAGCAGTTCTTC. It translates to CASSQETSEYNEQFF.

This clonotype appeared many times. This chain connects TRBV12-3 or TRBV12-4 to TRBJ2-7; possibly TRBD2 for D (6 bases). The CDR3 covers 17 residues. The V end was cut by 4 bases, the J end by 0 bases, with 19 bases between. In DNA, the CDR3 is TGTGCCAGCAGTTCATCTGCCGGGACTGTAAGCTCCTACGAGCAGTACTTC. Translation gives CASSSSAGTVSSYEQYF.

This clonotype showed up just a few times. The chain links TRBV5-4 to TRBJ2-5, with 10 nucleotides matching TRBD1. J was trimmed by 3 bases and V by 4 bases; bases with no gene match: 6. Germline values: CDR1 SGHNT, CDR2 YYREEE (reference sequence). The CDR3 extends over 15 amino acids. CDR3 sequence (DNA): TGTGCCAGCAGCCTCGGACAGGGGGTTAAAGAGACCCAGTACTTC. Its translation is CASSLGQGVKETQYF. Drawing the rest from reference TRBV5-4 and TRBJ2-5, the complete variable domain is ETGVTQSPTHLIKTRGQQVTLRCSSQSGHNTVSWYQQALGQGPQFIFQYYREEENGRGNFPPRFSGLQFPNYSSELNVNALELDDSALYLCASSLGQGVKETQYFGPGTRLLVL.

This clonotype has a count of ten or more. The CDR3 loop reads CASSPDGGSYEQYF. The CDR3 bases are TGCGCCAGCAGCCCGGACGGGGGTTCCTACGAGCAGTACTTC. This chain links TRBV4-3 with TRBJ2-7, with D possibly matching TRBD2 (6 bases). This CDR3 spans 14 amino acids. Trimming stripped 4 bases from V and 1 base from J, with 11 bases between. CDR1 LGHNA and CDR2 YSLEER come from the germline V gene.

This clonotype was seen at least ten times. The CDR3 here is CASSLVVPLAGARVNEQYF. CDR3 in DNA: TGCGCCAGCAGCTTGGTGGTCCCCCTAGCGGGAGCCCGTGTGAACGAGCAGTACTTC. J is TRBJ2-7 and V is TRBV5-1, with TRBD2 matching over 10 bases. The J segment lost 5 bases and the V segment lost 0 bases, leaving 17 bases of the junction unmatched. This CDR3 has 19 amino acids. CDR1 and CDR2 (germline): SGHRS, YFSETQ.

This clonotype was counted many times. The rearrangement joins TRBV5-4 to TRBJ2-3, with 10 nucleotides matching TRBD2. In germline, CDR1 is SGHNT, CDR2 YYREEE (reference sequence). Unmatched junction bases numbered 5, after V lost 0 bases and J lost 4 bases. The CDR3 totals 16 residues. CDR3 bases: TGTGCCAGCAGCTTGGCGGTAGCGGGGGGCCCAGATACGCAGTATTTT. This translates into CASSLAVAGGPDTQYF.

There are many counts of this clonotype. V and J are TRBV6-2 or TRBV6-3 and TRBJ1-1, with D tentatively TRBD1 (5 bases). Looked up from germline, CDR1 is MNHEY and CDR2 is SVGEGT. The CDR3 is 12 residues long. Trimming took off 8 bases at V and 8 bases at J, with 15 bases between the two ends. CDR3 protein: CASDTTAGEAFF. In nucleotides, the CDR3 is TGTGCCAGCGATACTACCGCAGGGGAAGCTTTCTTT.

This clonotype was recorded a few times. For the CDR3, the DNA is TGTGCCAGCAGACAGGGTAACGGCCCCTACGAGCAGTACTTC. Translating it yields CASRQGNGPYEQYF. The V and J genes are TRBV6-2 or TRBV6-3 and TRBJ2-7; tentatively, D is TRBD1 (6 bases). This CDR3 has 14 amino acids. Trimming left V 6 bases short and J 2 bases short, with 14 bases between. Germline assignment: CDR1 MNHEY and CDR2 SVGEGT.

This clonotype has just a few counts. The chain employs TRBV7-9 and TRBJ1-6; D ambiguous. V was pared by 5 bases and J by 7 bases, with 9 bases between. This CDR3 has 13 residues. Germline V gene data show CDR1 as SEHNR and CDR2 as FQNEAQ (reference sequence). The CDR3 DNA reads TGTGCCAGCAGCGAAAGATCGAATTCACCCCTCCACTTT. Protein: CASSERSNSPLHF.

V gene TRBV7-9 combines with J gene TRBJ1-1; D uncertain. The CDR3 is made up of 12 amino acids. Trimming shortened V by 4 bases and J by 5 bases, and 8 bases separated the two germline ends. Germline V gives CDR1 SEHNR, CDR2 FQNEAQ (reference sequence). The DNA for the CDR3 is TGTGCCAGCAGCTATTACGGTACTGAAGCTTTCTTT. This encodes CASSYYGTEAFF.

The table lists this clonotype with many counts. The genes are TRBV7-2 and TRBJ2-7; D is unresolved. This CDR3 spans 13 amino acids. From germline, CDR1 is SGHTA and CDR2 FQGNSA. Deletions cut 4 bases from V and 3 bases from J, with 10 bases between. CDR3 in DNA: TGTGCCAGCAGCTCCAATGTAGTCTACGAGCAGTACTTC. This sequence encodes CASSSNVVYEQYF. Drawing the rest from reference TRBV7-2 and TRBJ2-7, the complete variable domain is GAGVSQSPSNKVTEKGKDVELRCDPISGHTALYWYRQSLGQGLEFLIYFQGNSAPDKSGLPSDRFSAERTGGSVSTLTIQRTQQEDSAVYLCASSSNVVYEQYFGPGTRLTVT.

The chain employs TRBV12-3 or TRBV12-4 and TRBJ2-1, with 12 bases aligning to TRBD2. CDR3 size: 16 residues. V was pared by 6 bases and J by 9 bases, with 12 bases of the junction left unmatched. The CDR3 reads CASSLGGLAGMSEQFF. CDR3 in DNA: TGTGCCAGCAGCCTCGGCGGACTAGCGGGAATGAGTGAGCAGTTCTTC.

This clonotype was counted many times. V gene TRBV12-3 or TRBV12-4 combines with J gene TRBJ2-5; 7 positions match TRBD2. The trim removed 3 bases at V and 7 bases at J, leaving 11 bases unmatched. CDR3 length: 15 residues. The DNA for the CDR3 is TGTGCCAGCAGTTTTAGCTCGGACGGCGGGGGGACCCAGTACTTC. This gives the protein CASSFSSDGGGTQYF.

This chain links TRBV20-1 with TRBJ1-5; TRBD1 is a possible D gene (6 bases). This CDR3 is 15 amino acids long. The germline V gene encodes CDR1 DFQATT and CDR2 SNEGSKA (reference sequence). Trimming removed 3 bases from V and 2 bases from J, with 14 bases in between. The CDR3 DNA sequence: TGCAGTGCTAGCGACAGGTCTGGGGGCAATCAGCCCCAGCATTTT. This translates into CSASDRSGGNQPQHF.

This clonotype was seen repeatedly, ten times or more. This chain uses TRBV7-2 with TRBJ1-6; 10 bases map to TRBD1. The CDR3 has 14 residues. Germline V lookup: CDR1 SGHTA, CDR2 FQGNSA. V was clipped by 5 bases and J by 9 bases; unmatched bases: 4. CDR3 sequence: CASSRDRGRSPLHF. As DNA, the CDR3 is TGTGCCAGCAGCAGGGACAGGGGACGTTCACCCCTCCACTTT.

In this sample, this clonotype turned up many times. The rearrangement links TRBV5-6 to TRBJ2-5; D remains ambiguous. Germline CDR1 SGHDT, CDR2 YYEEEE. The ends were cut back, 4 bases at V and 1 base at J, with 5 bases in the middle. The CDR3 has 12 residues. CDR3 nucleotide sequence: TGTGCCAGCAGCCTCCTCCAAGAGACCCAGTACTTC. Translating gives CASSLLQETQYF.

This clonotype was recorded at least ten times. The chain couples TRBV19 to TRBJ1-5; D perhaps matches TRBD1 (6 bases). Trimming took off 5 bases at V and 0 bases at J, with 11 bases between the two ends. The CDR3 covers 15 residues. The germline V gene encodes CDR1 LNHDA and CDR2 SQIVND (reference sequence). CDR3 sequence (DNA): TGTGCCAGTAGTCTCACGGGGGCTAGCAATCAGCCCCAGCATTTT. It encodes CASSLTGASNQPQHF.

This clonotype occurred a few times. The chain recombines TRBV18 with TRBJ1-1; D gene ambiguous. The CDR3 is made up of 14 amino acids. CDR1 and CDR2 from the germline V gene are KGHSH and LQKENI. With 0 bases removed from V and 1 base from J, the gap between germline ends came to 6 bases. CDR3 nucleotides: TGTGCCAGCTCACCACCGCGCCCGAACACTGAAGCTTTCTTT. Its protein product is CASSPPRPNTEAFF.

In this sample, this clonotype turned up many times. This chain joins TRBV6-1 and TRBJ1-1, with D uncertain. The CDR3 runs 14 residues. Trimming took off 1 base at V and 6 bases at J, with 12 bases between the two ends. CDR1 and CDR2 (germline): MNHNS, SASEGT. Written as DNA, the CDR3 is TGTGCCAGCAGTGAAGGGGGAGAAGGGCCTGAAGCTTTCTTT. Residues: CASSEGGEGPEAFF.

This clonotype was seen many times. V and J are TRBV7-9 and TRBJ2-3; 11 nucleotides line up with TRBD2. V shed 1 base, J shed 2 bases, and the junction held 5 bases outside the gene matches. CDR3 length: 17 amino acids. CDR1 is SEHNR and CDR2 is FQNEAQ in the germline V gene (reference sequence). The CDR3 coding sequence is TGTGCCAGCAGCTTAGATGCTAGCGGGGGGCTCACAGATACGCAGTATTTT. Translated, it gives CASSLDASGGLTDTQYF.

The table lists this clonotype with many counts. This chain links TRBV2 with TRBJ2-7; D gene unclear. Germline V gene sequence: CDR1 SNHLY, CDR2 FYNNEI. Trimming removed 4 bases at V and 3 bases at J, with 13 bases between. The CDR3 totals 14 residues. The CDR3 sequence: CASSVDQAYYEQYF. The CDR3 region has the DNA TGTGCCAGCAGTGTGGATCAGGCCTACTACGAGCAGTACTTC. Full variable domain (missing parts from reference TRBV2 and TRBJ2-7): EPEVTQTPSHQVTQMGQEVILRCVPISNHLYFYWYRQILGQKVEFLVSFYNNEISEKSEIFDDQFSVERPDGSNFTLKIRSTKLEDSAMYFCASSVDQAYYEQYFGPGTRLTVT.

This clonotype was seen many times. The CDR3 is CASSLLGVAKNIQYF. The CDR3 DNA sequence: TGTGCCAGCAGTTTGTTGGGAGTAGCCAAAAACATTCAGTACTTC. V is TRBV28 and J is TRBJ2-4; D might be TRBD2 (5 bases). V was cut by 3 bases and J by 0 bases, with 9 bases left in between. The germline V gene has CDR1 MDHEN and CDR2 SYDVKM. The length of the CDR3 is 15 residues.

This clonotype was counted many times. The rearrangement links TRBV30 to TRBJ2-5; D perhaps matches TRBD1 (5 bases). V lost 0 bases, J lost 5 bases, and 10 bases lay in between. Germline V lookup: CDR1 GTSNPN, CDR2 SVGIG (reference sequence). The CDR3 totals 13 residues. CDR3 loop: CAWSVKGVETQYF. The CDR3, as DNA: TGTGCCTGGAGTGTTAAAGGGGTTGAGACCCAGTACTTC. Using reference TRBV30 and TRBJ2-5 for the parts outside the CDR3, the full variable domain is SQTIHQWPATLVQPVGSPLSLECTVEGTSNPNLYWYRQAAGRGLQLLFYSVGIGQISSEVPQNLSASRPQDRQFILSSKKLLLSDSGFYLCAWSVKGVETQYFGPGTRLLVL.

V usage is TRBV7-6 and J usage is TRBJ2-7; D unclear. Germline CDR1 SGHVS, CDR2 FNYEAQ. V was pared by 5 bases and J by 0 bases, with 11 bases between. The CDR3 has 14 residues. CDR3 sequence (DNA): TGTGCCAGCAGCCCACGACCGTCCTCCTACGAGCAGTACTTC. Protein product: CASSPRPSSYEQYF.

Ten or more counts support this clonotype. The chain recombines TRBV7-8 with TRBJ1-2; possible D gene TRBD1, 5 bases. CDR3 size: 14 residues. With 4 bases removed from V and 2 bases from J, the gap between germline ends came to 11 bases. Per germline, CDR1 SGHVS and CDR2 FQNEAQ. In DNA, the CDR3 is TGTGCCAGCAGCTCCCGGAGGGACAACTATGGCTACACCTTC. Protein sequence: CASSSRRDNYGYTF.

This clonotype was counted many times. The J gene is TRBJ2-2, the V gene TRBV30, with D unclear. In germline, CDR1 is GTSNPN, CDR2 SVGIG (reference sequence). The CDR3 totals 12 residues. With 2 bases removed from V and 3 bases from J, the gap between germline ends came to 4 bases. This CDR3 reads CAWSSDTGELFF. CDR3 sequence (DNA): TGTGCCTGGAGTTCGGACACCGGGGAGCTGTTTTTT.

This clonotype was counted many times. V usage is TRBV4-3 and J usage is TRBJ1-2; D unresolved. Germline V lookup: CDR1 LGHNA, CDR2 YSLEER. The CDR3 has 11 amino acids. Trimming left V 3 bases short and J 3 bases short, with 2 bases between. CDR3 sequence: CASSQHYGYTF. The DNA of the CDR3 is TGCGCCAGCAGCCAGCACTATGGCTACACCTTC.

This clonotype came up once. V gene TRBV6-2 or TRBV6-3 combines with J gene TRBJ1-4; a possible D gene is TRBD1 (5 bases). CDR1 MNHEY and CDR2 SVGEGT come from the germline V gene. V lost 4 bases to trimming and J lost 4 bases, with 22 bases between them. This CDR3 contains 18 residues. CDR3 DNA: TGTGCCAGCAGTTGGTCCCACGATCGCAGGGACCTTAATGAAAAACTGTTTTTT. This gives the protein CASSWSHDRRDLNEKLFF.

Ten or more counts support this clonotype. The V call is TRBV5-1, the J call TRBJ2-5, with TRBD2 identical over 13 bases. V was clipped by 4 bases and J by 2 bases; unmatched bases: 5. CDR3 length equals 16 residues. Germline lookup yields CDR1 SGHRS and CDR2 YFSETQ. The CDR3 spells CASSLGTSGKQETQYF. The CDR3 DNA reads TGCGCCAGCAGCCTAGGGACTAGCGGGAAACAAGAGACCCAGTACTTC.